The next 8 T cell receptor beta chains were all read from a single sample in a study of T cells in Graves' hyperthyroidism and ophthalmopathy. Regions amplified from RNA transcripts were the TCR beta CDR3 regions. HTBI primers drove first-round RT-PCR of the TCR CDR3. TCRdb analysed the multiplex PCR reads with MiXCR anew, one entry per CDR3 protein. The sample includes fewer than 650,000 distinct CDR3 sequences, roughly 15% seen only once; the top ten take about 4.5%. The sequenced material came from blood. The receptors derive from a woman aged 40 to 50 with Graves' ophthalmopathy.

This clonotype turned up a few times. The chain couples TRBV5-1 to TRBJ2-7; 10 nucleotides match TRBD2. CDR3 length: 15 amino acids. From germline, CDR1 is SGHRS and CDR2 YFSETQ. V was pared by 3 bases and J by 0 bases, with 3 bases of the junction left unmatched. CDR3 nucleotide sequence: TGCGCCAGCAGCTGGGGACTAGCGACCTCCTACGAGCAGTACTTC. It is translated as CASSWGLATSYEQYF. The full variable domain, rest sourced from reference TRBV5-1 and TRBJ2-7, is KAGVTQTPRYLIKTRGQQVTLSCSPISGHRSVSWYQQTPGQGLQFLFEYFSETQRNKGNFPGRFSGRQFSNSRSEMNVSTLELGDSALYLCASSWGLATSYEQYFGPGTRLTVT.

The chain recombines TRBV12-3 or TRBV12-4 with TRBJ1-1; D not certain. V was trimmed by 5 bases and J by 4 bases, leaving 17 bases between them. The CDR3 consists of 15 residues. The CDR3 nucleotides read TGTGCCAGCAGTGGAACAGCGGTGTTCTCCACTGAAGCTTTCTTT. This translates into CASSGTAVFSTEAFF.

This clonotype was observed many times. The chain employs TRBV15 and TRBJ1-3; no clear D. The CDR3 covers 13 residues. In germline, CDR1 is LNHNV, CDR2 YYDKDF (reference sequence). The germline V and J ends were trimmed by 5 bases and 1 base, with 6 bases remaining between them. This CDR3 reads CATSAASGNTIYF. As DNA, the CDR3 is TGTGCCACCAGCGCGGCGTCTGGAAACACCATATATTTT.

This chain connects TRBV7-3 to TRBJ2-1; D perhaps matches TRBD1 (5 bases). This CDR3 region has 14 residues. Germline assignment: CDR1 SGHTA and CDR2 FQGTGA. The germline V and J ends were trimmed by 3 bases and 5 bases, with 11 bases remaining between them. The DNA for the CDR3 is TGTGCCAGCAGCTTCGGCAGGGAAGACAATGAGCAGTTCTTC. Translating it yields CASSFGREDNEQFF. The entire variable domain, with the rest obtained from reference TRBV7-3 and TRBJ2-1, is as follows: GAGVSQTPSNKVTEKGKYVELRCDPISGHTALYWYRQSLGQGPEFLIYFQGTGAADDSGLPNDRFFAVRPEGSVSTLKIQRTERGDSAVYLCASSFGREDNEQFFGPGTRLTVL.

The count of this clonotype is one. V gene TRBV20-1 combines with J gene TRBJ2-7, with no clear D. The CDR3 totals 13 residues. Germline V gene lookup returns CDR1 DFQATT and CDR2 SNEGSKA (reference sequence). V was clipped by 4 bases and J by 5 bases, with 15 bases between them. The DNA for the CDR3 is TGCAGTGCTACCACTAAATATTGGCACGAGCAGTACTTC. Protein product: CSATTKYWHEQYF.

The chain is built from TRBV29-1 and TRBJ2-5; 12 bases map to TRBD2. From germline, CDR1 is SQVTM and CDR2 ANQGSEA. Losses at the gene ends were 4 bases for V and 5 bases for J; bases not matched to a gene: 8. The CDR3 contains 15 residues. The CDR3 DNA follows: TGCAGCGTTGGACTAGCGGGAGTTTTGCAGGAGACCCAGTACTTC. It yields the protein CSVGLAGVLQETQYF.

In this sample, this clonotype turned up many times. V and J are TRBV20-1 and TRBJ1-1, with a tentative D call TRBD1 (6 bases). The length of the CDR3 is 13 residues. CDR1 DFQATT and CDR2 SNEGSKA come from the germline V gene (reference sequence). V was clipped by 6 bases and J by 4 bases, with 15 bases between them. CDR3 sequence reads: CSARGPSGTEAFF. Here the CDR3 DNA reads TGCAGTGCCAGGGGCCCTTCGGGCACTGAAGCTTTCTTT.

This clonotype was detected ten times or more. The CDR3 region is CSVEGGTSGSSYEQYF. For the CDR3, the DNA is TGCAGCGTTGAAGGCGGAACGAGCGGGAGCTCCTACGAGCAGTACTTC. This chain connects TRBV29-1 to TRBJ2-7, with 8 bases aligning to TRBD2. V lost 1 base to trimming and J lost 0 bases; unmatched junction nucleotides: 8. Germline CDR1 and CDR2: SQVTM and ANQGSEA. The CDR3 is made up of 16 amino acids.